The rows below give T cell receptor beta chains drawn from one sample of a study of blood T cell repertoires in COVID-19. Assay: immunoSEQ multiplex PCR; the TCRdb copy retains only in-frame clones and omits some. The sample holds 75,000 to 95,000 clones, around three quarters seen once. The sample was peripheral blood. Every receptor here comes from a woman aged 60-75 years in a cohort sampled during active or convalescent COVID-19. Both conserved end residues are part of each CDR3. The D gene is left open where the match is weak. Rows give clone size only sometimes, using once, few, many, or a class for an expanded clone.

.,.,TRBJ1-2,TRBV25-1,TGTGCCAGCAGTGGATCGGGGTATGGCTACACCTTC,CASSGSGYGYTF
.,.,TRBJ2-3,TRBV6-2/TRBV6-3,TGTGCCAGCAGTTACTCCAGGCAGTGGCTCCGGCGGGGCACAGATACGCAGTATTTT,CASSYSRQWLRRGTDTQYF
.,.,TRBJ1-2,TRBV7-3,TGTGCCAGCAGCTTAAATTCGGGGGGCTATGGCTACACCTTC,CASSLNSGGYGYTF
TRBD2,.,TRBJ2-3,TRBV15,TGTGCCACCAGCAGAGTGAGTAGCGGGGGAGGCACAGATACGCAGTATTTT,CATSRVSSGGGTDTQYF
.,.,TRBJ2-3,TRBV10-3,TGTGCCATCAGTCTCGGACACACAGATACGCAGTATTTT,CAISLGHTDTQYF
TRBD1,.,TRBJ1-6,TRBV5-6,TGTGCCAGCAGCTTAGGACAGGGCGAATCACCCCTCCACTTT,CASSLGQGESPLHF
TRBD1,.,TRBJ1-6,TRBV6-2/TRBV6-3,TGTGCCAGCAGTTACTACAGGGGAAGATCACCCCTCCACTTT,CASSYYRGRSPLHF
.,.,TRBJ2-2,TRBV6-5,TGTGCCAGCAGCTCCCGGACTGCCTACACCGGGGAGCTGTTTTTT,CASSSRTAYTGELFF
.,.,TRBJ2-3,TRBV18,TGTGCCAGCTCCCCTACAGGGTTGGGGGCAGATACGCAGTATTTT,CASSPTGLGADTQYF
TRBD2,few,TRBJ2-7,TRBV15,TGTGCCACCAGCAGAACTCCGGGACTAGCGGGGACGTTCGAGCAGTACTTC,CATSRTPGLAGTFEQYF
.,many,TRBJ1-6,TRBV5-6,TGTGCCAGCAGCTTGGATTTGGGAGAGAATAATTCACCCCTCCACTTT,CASSLDLGENNSPLHF
.,.,TRBJ1-1,TRBV5-6,TGTGCCAGCAGCAATGAGGGCCCAGTTTACACTGAAGCTTTCTTT,CASSNEGPVYTEAFF